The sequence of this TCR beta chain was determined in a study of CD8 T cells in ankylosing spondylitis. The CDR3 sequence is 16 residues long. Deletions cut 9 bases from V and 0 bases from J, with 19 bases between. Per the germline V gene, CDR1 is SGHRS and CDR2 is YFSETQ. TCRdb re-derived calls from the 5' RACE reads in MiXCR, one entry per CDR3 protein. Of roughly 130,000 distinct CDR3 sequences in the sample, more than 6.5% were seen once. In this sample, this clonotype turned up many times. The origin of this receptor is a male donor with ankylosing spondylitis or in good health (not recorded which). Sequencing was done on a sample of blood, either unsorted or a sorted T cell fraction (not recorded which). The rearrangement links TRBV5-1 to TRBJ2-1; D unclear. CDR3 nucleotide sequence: TGCGCCACCTCACCCGAAGGCGGACGCTCCTACAATGAGCAGTTCTTC. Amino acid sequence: CATSPEGGRSYNEQFF.